The source of this TCR beta chain is a study of vaccination effects on CD4 cells after COVID-19 (dated 2022 in TCRdb). About the investigation overall: In the ViraFEST assay, PBMC were stimulated with viral peptide pools, and TCR sequencing was then used to find antigen-specific CD4+ T cell clonotypes based on their expansion. Across the study, the median time from the second dose to post-vaccine sampling was 72 days (range 14 to 241). Around 2 million PBMC per well were cultured in IMDM with about 4.5% human AB serum, around 9.1 IU/ml IL-2 and gentamicin, plus 10 ug/ml peptides. SARS-CoV-2 spike-specific CD4+ TCR repertoires were compared before and after mRNA vaccination in COVID-19 convalescent patients and in infection-naive vaccine recipients. The full study included roughly 10 COVID-19 convalescent patients and a few SARS-CoV-2-naive healthy vaccine recipients. Cultures from other donors in the study were sequenced using the Oncomine TCR Beta short-read assay on an Illumina iSeq 100.

Libraries were made using the immunoSEQ multiplex PCR assay. DNA from the CD4+ T cells that had been cultured and isolated underwent TCR beta CDR3 sequencing. The original pipeline was this. Non-productive TCR sequences were removed and reads were trimmed to the CDR3 region, keeping CDR3s of at least 7 amino acids. The MANAFEST web app was used to pick out antigen-specific clonotypes by comparing their expansion in peptide wells with that in reference cultures. For clones to be considered positive, expansion at FDR<0.05 versus reference and all other wells, an odds ratio above 5, and a frequency above 0.1% in two replicate wells were required. Clonotypes significantly expanded in SARS-CoV-2 spike wells and in at least one common cold coronavirus spike condition were defined as cross-reactive. Using the stringdist R package, CDR3 similarity was measured by Levenshtein distance, and unrooted trees were constructed with ape in R 3.6.1. TCRdb's version of the immuneACCESS table is confined to in-frame rearrangements and falls short of the full clone set. An unresolved V gene accounts for under half of the shortfall where checked; the remainder is of unknown origin. That table supplies the V and J calls and clone size; D and trimming were determined from the DNA. Present in this sample are 57,000 or so clones, just under 80% of which were seen just once. About 4.5% of the sample is held by the ten biggest clonotypes.

Regarding this clone: It has no known antigen specificity. Base qualities are not provided; no much larger clone lies one nucleotide away.

V is shortened by 5 bases, J by 0 bases, and the region joining them spans 2 bases. The CDR3 runs 12 amino acids, cysteine and phenylalanine included. The retained sequence is limited to the CDR3, 36 bases, with the frame set at the first base. CDR1 is given as KGHDR and CDR2 as SFDVKD, both from the germline V gene. Study-level results and caveats: Among healthy vaccine recipients, nearly all vaccine-induced clones were SARS-CoV-2 mono-reactive, and just 1 of 255 was cross-reactive with common cold coronaviruses. Clones induced by infection and clones induced by vaccination both contracted markedly at late timepoints after vaccination, which fits with T cell responses waning over time. Limitations of the study were the small number of convalescent patients and the absence of early post-infection timepoints.

After approximately eleven days of culture, CD4+ T cells were isolated with the EasySep CD4+ T cell isolation kit. Participants received two doses of either the BNT162b2 or the mRNA-1273 mRNA SARS-CoV-2 vaccine. Healthy vaccine recipients had no prior SARS-CoV-2 infection, confirmed by negative nucleocapsid antibodies before and after vaccination. On days 3 and 7, half of the culture medium was replaced with fresh IL-2-containing medium. Each peptide stimulation condition was cultured in triplicate wells unless otherwise noted. Using Ficoll-Paque Plus gradient centrifugation, PBMC were separated from whole blood and then either used fresh or cryopreserved at -140C. The QIAamp micro DNA kit was used to extract genomic DNA from the cultured CD4+ T cells.

The chain joins TRBV24-1 to TRBJ2-3, with no reliable assignment of the D segment. The clonotype originates from a human donor who received a COVID-19 vaccine. The material sequenced was CD4+ T cells from PBMCs cultured without peptide, taken after COVID-19 vaccination. The CDR3 has the sequence CATSGSTDTQYF. DNA sequence: TGTGCCACCAGTGGTAGCACAGATACGCAGTATTTT.